The 10 T cell receptor beta chains reported below all come from one sample, sequenced in a study of CD8+ T cells in alopecia areata. RNA, once extracted, was reverse transcribed into cDNA for use as the sequencing template. Method: immunoSEQ multiplex PCR; TCRdb's copy keeps in-frame clones and lacks some. The sample has around 100,000 clones; roughly two fifths are singletons. The treatment denotes: oral pan-JAK inhibitor, 5-10 mg twice daily. The input for sequencing was CD8+ T cells sorted from blood, taken at week 24, from a patient treated with tofacitinib. Receptor source: a human donor with alopecia areata.

This clone came up a few times. The chain employs TRBV9 and TRBJ1-5, with D unclear. Trimming cost V 4 bases and J 5 bases, with 7 bases left between them. The CDR3 loop spans 12 amino acids. CDR1 and CDR2 from the germline V gene are SGDLS and YYNGEE. In DNA, the CDR3 is TGTGCCAGCAGCCCCAATTATCAGCCCCAGCATTTT. Translation: CASSPNYQPQHF.

The DNA of the CDR3 is TGTGCCAGCGGATACAGGGGGTCCTACGAGCAGTACTTC. It translates to CASGYRGSYEQYF. The V and J genes are TRBV6-5 and TRBJ2-7, with 8 bases aligning to TRBD1. V was clipped by 8 bases and J by 1 base; unmatched bases: 4. Germline lookup yields CDR1 MNHEY and CDR2 SVGAGI. This CDR3 contains 13 residues.

As regards this clone: The same CDR3 arises from other DNA sequences in this sample as well. The V gene is TRBV5-1, the J gene TRBJ2-7; D call uncertain. This CDR3 comprises 11 residues. CDR1 is SGHRS and CDR2 is YFSETQ in the germline V gene. V was pared by 7 bases and J by 5 bases, with 10 bases between. This CDR3 reads CASSPGDEQYF. CDR3 in DNA: TGCGCCAGCTCTCCTGGGGACGAGCAGTACTTC. The variable domain in full, with the rest retrieved from reference TRBV5-1 and TRBJ2-7, is KAGVTQTPRYLIKTRGQQVTLSCSPISGHRSVSWYQQTPGQGLQFLFEYFSETQRNKGNFPGRFSGRQFSNSRSEMNVSTLELGDSALYLCASSPGDEQYFGPGTRLTVT.

The J gene is TRBJ2-5, the V gene TRBV9; 7 positions agree with TRBD1. The CDR3 covers 15 residues. The junction had 2 bases not matched to a gene; V was cut back by 0 bases and J by 0 bases. Germline CDR1 SGDLS, CDR2 YYNGEE. CDR3 loop: CASSVGGTDQETQYF. The CDR3, as DNA: TGTGCCAGCAGCGTAGGAGGGACAGACCAAGAGACCCAGTACTTC.

The chain has TRBV11-2 and TRBJ2-3; TRBD1 matches at 9 bases. Trimming at V came to 5 bases and at J to 7 bases, leaving 7 bases not matched to a gene. This CDR3 has 14 amino acids. Germline loops: CDR1 SGHAT, CDR2 FQNNGV. This chain's CDR3 is CASSTGQGFHTQYF. The CDR3 nucleotides are TGTGCCAGCAGCACGGGACAGGGATTTCATACGCAGTATTTT.

V gene TRBV6-5 combines with J gene TRBJ2-7; 12 bases map to TRBD2. CDR3 size: 15 residues. Trimming removed 4 bases from V and 3 bases from J; junction bases left unmatched: 4. The V gene's germline CDR1 is MNHEY and CDR2 SVGAGI. CDR3: CASSWGTSGYYEQYF. The CDR3 region has the DNA TGTGCCAGCAGTTGGGGGACTAGCGGGTACTACGAGCAGTACTTC.

In nucleotides, the CDR3 is TGTGCCAGCAGCCCGAGCGGGAGTAACACCGGGGAGCTGTTTTTT. This translates into CASSPSGSNTGELFF. The chain is built from TRBV7-9 and TRBJ2-2, with 8 bases that match TRBD2. V shed 5 bases, J shed 2 bases, and the junction held 4 bases outside the gene matches. Germline CDR1 SEHNR, CDR2 FQNEAQ (reference sequence). CDR3 length: 15 amino acids. The full variable domain, in which reference TRBV7-9 and TRBJ2-2 provide the parts outside the CDR3, is DTGVSQNPRHKITKRGQNVTFRCDPISEHNRLYWYRQTLGQGPEFLTYFQNEAQLEKSRLLSDRFSAERPKGSFSTLEIQRTEQGDSAMYLCASSPSGSNTGELFFGEGSRLTVL.

The rearrangement joins TRBV4-1 to TRBJ2-7, with 10 bases lining up with TRBD2. The CDR3 covers 16 residues. The germline CDR1 and CDR2 sequences are MGHRA and YSYEKL. V trimming: 0 bases; J trimming: 4 bases; junction bases outside the gene matches: 6. The CDR3 sequence is CASSQEVASGSYEQYF. CDR3 in DNA: TGCGCCAGCAGCCAAGAAGTTGCTAGCGGGAGTTACGAGCAGTACTTC.

This clone turned up a few times. The CDR3 protein is CASSFGSGRAQETQYF. The CDR3 DNA follows: TGTGCCAGCAGCTTTGGGTCGGGGAGGGCACAAGAGACCCAGTACTTC. V and J are TRBV11-2 and TRBJ2-5; 7 bases are a match to TRBD2. The CDR3 covers 16 residues. Germline lookup yields CDR1 SGHAT and CDR2 FQNNGV. Trimming removed 3 bases from V and 2 bases from J; junction bases left unmatched: 9. Filled out from reference TRBV11-2 and TRBJ2-5, the complete variable domain reads EAGVAQSPRYKIIEKRQSVAFWCNPISGHATLYWYQQILGQGPKLLIQFQNNGVVDDSQLPKDRFSAERLKGVDSTLKIQPAKLEDSAVYLCASSFGSGRAQETQYFGPGTRLLVL.

This clone was seen a handful of times. The gene calls are TRBV10-3 and TRBJ1-2, with D possibly matching TRBD1 (6 bases). Germline-derived CDR1 and CDR2 are ENHRY and SYGVKD. This CDR3 has 16 residues. V was clipped by 7 bases and J by 0 bases, with 18 bases between them. The CDR3 coding sequence is TGTGCCATCAACCAAGAGACAGGCCTAGCTAACTATGGCTACACCTTC. This translates into CAINQETGLANYGYTF.